These 32 T cell receptor beta chains were all obtained from the same sample, sequenced in a study of beta chain features in type 1 diabetes. Study-wide findings and caveats: All four CD4+ subsets of Type 1 diabetes patients contained TCRB CDR3s that were moderately but significantly shorter.

Their cognate antigens are unknown. What was sequenced were expressed TCRB transcripts, since all of the isolated RNA had been reverse transcribed. The table came from immunoSEQ multiplex PCR; TCRdb's copy has only in-frame clones and leaves some out. The data contain about 140,000 clones, about 13% of them singletons. The sequencing sample was made of central memory CD4+ T cells from blood. The receptors stem from a young man with type 1 diabetes.

This clone was recorded a few times. V usage is TRBV13 and J usage is TRBJ2-3; D is unresolved. This CDR3 contains 16 residues. Trimming took 4 bases from V and 2 from J, leaving 16 bases between them. CDR1 and CDR2 (germline): PRHDT, FYEKMQ (reference sequence). The CDR3 nucleotides are TGTGCCAGCAGCTCCAGAGGCCCTCCCGCCACAGATACGCAGTATTTT. The encoded protein is CASSSRGPPATDTQYF.

This clone was recorded a few times. The rearrangement joins TRBV4-1 to TRBJ2-7, with D maybe TRBD2 (6 bases). Germline values: CDR1 MGHRA, CDR2 YSYEKL. Trimming removed 3 bases at V and 3 bases at J, with 15 bases between. CDR3 length: 15 amino acids. CDR3 DNA sequence: TGCGCCAGCAGCCAGCAACGGGACGGGGGCTACGAGCAGTACTTC. Its protein product is CASSQQRDGGYEQYF.

The chain couples TRBV6-1 to TRBJ2-3; D is possibly TRBD2 (5 bases). Germline lookup yields CDR1 MNHNS and CDR2 SASEGT. V dropped 11 bases and J dropped 0 bases, with 18 bases sitting between them. The CDR3 runs 15 residues. The CDR3 is CALKRESTSTDTQYF. The CDR3, as DNA: TGTGCCCTTAAGAGGGAAAGTACTAGCACAGATACGCAGTATTTT.

The chain employs TRBV6-5 and TRBJ1-1; D gene uncertain. Trimming removed 0 bases from V and 1 base from J, with 12 bases in between. The germline gives CDR1 MNHEY, CDR2 SVGAGI. The CDR3 has 16 residues. The CDR3 here is CASSYSISWTNTEAFF. The CDR3 nucleotides read TGTGCCAGCAGTTACTCGATCTCCTGGACGAACACTGAAGCTTTCTTT.

This chain links TRBV6-6 with TRBJ1-3; D is ambiguous. The germline CDR1 and CDR2 sequences are MNHNY and SVGAGI (reference sequence). The CDR3 contains 16 residues. The V gene lost 5 bases and the J gene lost 0 bases, with 14 bases spanning the gap. CDR3 region: CASSKGTADSGNTIYF. The CDR3 DNA is TGTGCCAGCAGTAAAGGTACAGCAGACTCTGGAAACACCATATATTTT.

In its sample, this clone was seen a few times. The chain has TRBV18 and TRBJ2-3; no reliable D call. This CDR3 is built from 16 residues. CDR1 and CDR2 from the germline V gene are KGHSH and LQKENI. V lost 2 bases, J lost 2 bases, and 14 bases lay in between. This chain's CDR3 is CASSPSPPGNTDTQYF. The CDR3 nucleotides are TGTGCCAGCTCACCAAGTCCACCAGGTAACACAGATACGCAGTATTTT. Filled out from reference TRBV18 and TRBJ2-3, the complete variable domain reads NAGVMQNPRHLVRRRGQEARLRCSPMKGHSHVYWYRQLPEEGLKFMVYLQKENIIDESGMPKERFSAEFPKEGPSILRIQQVVRGDSAAYFCASSPSPPGNTDTQYFGPGTRLTVL.

This clone appeared a few times. The chain is built from TRBV5-8 and TRBJ1-2; a possible D gene is TRBD1 (5 bases). V was pared by 2 bases and J by 13 bases, with 15 bases between. The CDR3 is 12 amino acids. The germline V gene encodes CDR1 SGHTS and CDR2 YDEGEE. CDR3 loop: CASSLGRDRCTF. CDR3 coding DNA: TGTGCCAGCAGCTTAGGCAGGGATCGGTGCACCTTC.

The V and J genes are TRBV28 and TRBJ2-7, with D unclear. This CDR3 is built from 12 residues. V lost 10 bases to trimming and J lost 1 base, with 11 bases between them. Germline V gives CDR1 MDHEN, CDR2 SYDVKM. Here the CDR3 reads CATQTLSYEQYF. The CDR3 DNA is TGTGCCACCCAGACTCTGTCCTACGAGCAGTACTTC.

The V and J genes are TRBV18 and TRBJ2-3; possible D gene TRBD2, 6 bases. The CDR3 runs to 15 residues. Trimming left V 3 bases short and J 2 bases short, with 12 bases between. The germline V gene has CDR1 KGHSH and CDR2 LQKENI. The CDR3 DNA reads as TGTGCCAGCTCACCTCGCGGGAATCCCACAGATACGCAGTATTTT. This sequence encodes CASSPRGNPTDTQYF.

The chain couples TRBV2 to TRBJ2-5; possibly TRBD2 for D (6 bases). The V end lost 6 bases, the J end lost 4 bases, and 12 bases lay between the germline ends. The germline gives CDR1 SNHLY, CDR2 FYNNEI. The CDR3 has 13 amino acids. CDR3 loop: CASSVGTPETQYF. The CDR3 DNA reads TGTGCCAGCAGCGTGGGGACTCCAGAGACCCAGTACTTC.

This clone has a handful of counts. The chain has TRBV2 and TRBJ2-3; TRBD2 matches 15 bases. This CDR3 spans 18 amino acids. Germline CDR1 is SNHLY and CDR2 is FYNNEI. Losses at the gene ends were 6 bases for V and 1 base for J; bases not matched to a gene: 8. This CDR3 reads CASRRGTSGGPGTDTQYF. CDR3 nucleotides: TGTGCCAGCAGGAGAGGGACTAGCGGGGGGCCGGGCACAGATACGCAGTATTTT. Drawing the rest from reference TRBV2 and TRBJ2-3, the complete variable domain is EPEVTQTPSHQVTQMGQEVILRCVPISNHLYFYWYRQILGQKVEFLVSFYNNEISEKSEIFDDQFSVERPDGSNFTLKIRSTKLEDSAMYFCASRRGTSGGPGTDTQYFGPGTRLTVL.

The CDR3 DNA follows: TGTGCCAGCAGATCCCTAATACAGAACACTGAAGCTTTCTTT. Protein product: CASRSLIQNTEAFF. This rearrangement joins TRBV6-5 to TRBJ1-1; D ambiguous. This CDR3 region has 14 residues. The germline V and J ends were trimmed by 6 bases and 1 base, with 12 bases remaining between them. Germline CDR1 MNHEY, CDR2 SVGAGI.

The chain is built from TRBV5-6 and TRBJ2-7, with 9 bases aligning to TRBD1. The CDR3 has 15 residues. The junction had 11 bases not matched to a gene; V was cut back by 4 bases and J by 6 bases. Germline CDR1 and CDR2: SGHDT and YYEEEE. The CDR3 here is CASSTRTGAWGEQYF. Here the CDR3 DNA reads TGTGCCAGCAGCACACGGACAGGGGCCTGGGGCGAGCAGTACTTC.

As concerns this clone: A junction end diverges from the germline sequence, so it may reflect a read error. J is TRBJ2-5 and V is TRBV7-7; possible D gene TRBD1, 6 bases. CDR1 is SSHAT and CDR2 is FNYEAQ in the germline V gene (reference sequence). CDR3 length equals 16 residues. For the CDR3, the DNA is TGTGCTAGCAGCTCGCACGGGACAAACGGAGGAGAGACCCAGTACTTC. This gives the protein CASSSHGTNGGETQYF. Combining the CDR3 with reference TRBV7-7 and TRBJ2-5 gives the whole variable domain GAGVSQSPRYKVTKRGQDVTLRCDPISSHATLYWYQQALGQGPEFLTYFNYEAQPDKSGLPSDRFSAERPEGSISTLTIQRTEQRDSAMYRCASSSHGTNGGETQYFGPGTRLLVL.

The V gene is TRBV13, the J gene TRBJ1-6; 9 nucleotides align to TRBD1. The trim removed 5 bases at V and 4 bases at J, leaving 6 bases unmatched. This CDR3 is 16 amino acids long. CDR1 and CDR2 from the germline V gene are PRHDT and FYEKMQ (reference sequence). The CDR3 nucleotides read TGTGCCAGCAGCCTTCAACAGGGGGCGTATAATTCACCCCTCCACTTT. Translating gives CASSLQQGAYNSPLHF.

J is TRBJ1-5 and V is TRBV6-5; D not certain. Trimming pared 6 bases from V and 3 bases from J, leaving 9 bases between. The CDR3 runs to 13 residues. Germline V gene sequence: CDR1 MNHEY, CDR2 SVGAGI. The chain's CDR3 is CASSLSYNQPQHF. For the CDR3, the DNA is TGTGCCAGCAGCCTCAGCTACAATCAGCCCCAGCATTTT.

This clone turned up a few times. Other DNA sequences in this specimen translate into the identical CDR3. The chain joins TRBV30 to TRBJ1-1, with D hard to call. This CDR3 is 13 amino acids long. Trimming pared 1 base from V and 1 base from J, leaving 7 bases between. Looked up from germline, CDR1 is GTSNPN and CDR2 is SVGIG (reference sequence). This CDR3 is CAWSGTANTEAFF. The CDR3 bases are TGTGCCTGGAGTGGGACCGCGAACACTGAAGCTTTCTTT.

This clone was counted between two and nine times. This chain connects TRBV5-1 to TRBJ1-1; TRBD1 might be the D (5 bases). The CDR3 has 14 amino acids. Trimming removed 4 bases at V and 2 bases at J, with 12 bases between. The V gene's germline CDR1 is SGHRS and CDR2 YFSETQ. In nucleotides, the CDR3 is TGCGCCAGCAGCGAGGGGACCTTTAACACTGAAGCTTTCTTT. Its translation: CASSEGTFNTEAFF. Using reference TRBV5-1 and TRBJ1-1 for the parts outside the CDR3, the full variable domain is KAGVTQTPRYLIKTRGQQVTLSCSPISGHRSVSWYQQTPGQGLQFLFEYFSETQRNKGNFPGRFSGRQFSNSRSEMNVSTLELGDSALYLCASSEGTFNTEAFFGQGTRLTVV.

This clone was seen a handful of times. J is TRBJ2-2 and V is TRBV4-1, with D possibly TRBD2 on 5 matching bases. V dropped 0 bases and J dropped 1 base, with 9 bases sitting between them. The CDR3 has 16 amino acids. Germline CDR1 is MGHRA and CDR2 is YSYEKL. The CDR3 loop reads CASSQEPAVNTGELFF. In nucleotides, the CDR3 is TGCGCCAGCAGCCAAGAGCCAGCGGTGAACACCGGGGAGCTGTTTTTT.

This clone showed up many times. The V call is TRBV11-2, the J call TRBJ1-2; the D is unclear. CDR3 size: 12 residues. Germline loops: CDR1 SGHAT, CDR2 FQNNGV. V gave up 5 bases and J gave up 3 bases, with 7 bases separating them. The CDR3 sequence is CASSTNDYGYTF. DNA of the CDR3: TGTGCCAGCAGCACAAACGACTATGGCTACACCTTC.

The sample holds a few counts of this clone. The gene calls are TRBV6-1 and TRBJ1-4; no clear D. Germline values: CDR1 MNHNS, CDR2 SASEGT. The CDR3 consists of 15 residues. V was clipped by 6 bases and J by 1 base, with 12 bases between them. The CDR3 is CASRDDSQTNEKLFF. The CDR3 nucleotides are TGTGCCAGCAGGGACGACTCCCAAACTAATGAAAAACTGTTTTTT.

This clone was seen many times. The rearrangement joins TRBV29-1 to TRBJ1-1; TRBD1 might be the D (6 bases). The V gene's germline CDR1 is SQVTM and CDR2 ANQGSEA. Trimming shortened V by 1 base and J by 0 bases, and 9 bases separated the two germline ends. This CDR3 contains 14 residues. The CDR3 DNA reads TGCAGCGTTGAAGGCCAGGGGTTGAACACTGAAGCTTTCTTT. Its protein is CSVEGQGLNTEAFF.

V is TRBV19 and J is TRBJ1-5; D remains unclear. The CDR3 is made up of 14 amino acids. Germline assignment: CDR1 LNHDA and CDR2 SQIVND (reference sequence). The V end lost 7 bases, the J end lost 0 bases, and 10 bases lay between the germline ends. The CDR3 spells CASTSRDSNQPQHF. In DNA form, the CDR3 reads TGTGCCAGTACATCCCGGGATAGCAATCAGCCCCAGCATTTT.

This clone was counted ten times or more. The V call is TRBV7-9, the J call TRBJ2-6, with D perhaps TRBD1 or TRBD2 (5 bases each). Germline-derived CDR1 and CDR2 are SEHNR and FQNEAQ (reference sequence). The ends were cut back, 11 bases at V and 0 bases at J, with 14 bases in the middle. The CDR3 contains 15 residues. The CDR3 bases are TGTGCCGAGGGGCACACTTCCTCTGGGGCCAACGTCCTGACTTTC. It encodes CAEGHTSSGANVLTF.

This clone has just a few counts. The chain employs TRBV9 and TRBJ2-7; tentatively, D is TRBD1 (6 bases). Between the trimmed V and J ends, which lost 0 bases and 6 bases, there was a span of 13 bases. The V gene's germline CDR1 is SGDLS and CDR2 YYNGEE. This CDR3 is built from 14 residues. CDR3 protein: CASSVGGQAGEQYF. The CDR3 DNA sequence: TGTGCCAGCAGCGTAGGGGGGCAGGCCGGCGAGCAGTACTTC. The entire variable domain, with the rest obtained from reference TRBV9 and TRBJ2-7, is as follows: DSGVTQTPKHLITATGQRVTLRCSPRSGDLSVYWYQQSLDQGLQFLIQYYNGEERAKGNILERFSAQQFPDLHSELNLSSLELGDSALYFCASSVGGQAGEQYFGPGTRLTVT.

This clone was found once. The chain links TRBV7-3 to TRBJ2-2; perhaps TRBD1 as D (5 bases). Germline V CDR1 and CDR2: SGHTA, FQGTGA. The CDR3 covers 14 residues. Trimming took 4 bases from V and 3 from J, leaving 9 bases between them. The CDR3 DNA is TGTGCCAGCAGCTCAGACAGTTACACCGGGGAGCTGTTTTTT. Its protein is CASSSDSYTGELFF.

This clone was observed a few times. V and J are TRBV19 and TRBJ2-6; maybe TRBD2 (5 bases). This CDR3 is 17 amino acids long. Germline loops: CDR1 LNHDA, CDR2 SQIVND (reference sequence). The V gene lost 0 bases and the J gene lost 2 bases, with 11 bases spanning the gap. CDR3 bases: TGTGCCAGTAGTATAGATCTATTCGGGGCTGGGGCCAACGTCCTGACTTTC. Translation: CASSIDLFGAGANVLTF.

The rearrangement uses TRBV4-1 and TRBJ1-2; D is possibly TRBD1 (5 bases). V was pared by 4 bases and J by 3 bases, with 21 bases between. Germline V gene sequence: CDR1 MGHRA, CDR2 YSYEKL. The CDR3 runs 17 residues. CDR3 DNA: TGCGCCAGCAGCCCCCCTCGTGGGGCTGTGGCCGACTATGGCTACACCTTC. Protein sequence: CASSPPRGAVADYGYTF.

This clone has a handful of counts. The chain has TRBV14 and TRBJ1-1; TRBD1 matches 9 bases. This CDR3 has 16 amino acids. CDR1 and CDR2 from the germline V gene are SGHDN and FVKESK. V dropped 4 bases and J dropped 8; count of bases not matched to a gene: 14. The CDR3 protein is CASSRPGTGRRPEAFF. CDR3 DNA sequence: TGTGCCAGCAGCCGTCCCGGGACAGGGAGGCGACCCGAAGCTTTCTTT.

V gene TRBV30 combines with J gene TRBJ1-3; D is possibly TRBD1 (5 bases). The CDR3 has 12 residues. Looked up from germline, CDR1 is GTSNPN and CDR2 is SVGIG (reference sequence). V was cut by 4 bases and J by 3 bases, with 7 bases left in between. This CDR3 is CAWTGFGNTIYF. CDR3 in DNA: TGTGCCTGGACAGGGTTTGGAAACACCATATATTTT.

The V and J genes are TRBV7-8 and TRBJ1-3; D is ambiguous. CDR3 size: 14 residues. V was clipped by 2 bases and J by 0 bases, with 5 bases between them. Germline lookup yields CDR1 SGHVS and CDR2 FQNEAQ. In nucleotides, the CDR3 is TGTGCCAGCAGCTTACTTAGCTCTGGAAACACCATATATTTT. Protein product: CASSLLSSGNTIYF. Complete variable domain (other parts from reference TRBV7-8 and TRBJ1-3): GAGVSQSPRYKVAKRGQDVALRCDPISGHVSLFWYQQALGQGPEFLTYFQNEAQLDKSGLPSDRFFAERPEGSVSTLKIQRTQQEDSAVYLCASSLLSSGNTIYFGEGSWLTVV.

The chain carries TRBV13 and TRBJ2-5; 10 nucleotides agree with TRBD1. The CDR3 sequence is 16 residues long. Trimming at V came to 4 bases and at J to 4 bases, leaving 9 bases not matched to a gene. Looked up from germline, CDR1 is PRHDT and CDR2 is FYEKMQ (reference sequence). The CDR3 DNA reads TGTGCCAGCAGCTCACACTCCGGGACAGGGGCAGAGACCCAGTACTTC. It translates to CASSSHSGTGAETQYF.